Shown below are 27 T cell receptor beta chains from a single sample sequenced in a study of blood T cell repertoires in COVID-19. The method was immunoSEQ multiplex PCR; TCRdb's version includes in-frame clones alone and lacks a portion of them. The sample records about 210,000 clones, roughly 80% being singletons. The sequenced sample consisted of peripheral blood. The receptor source for this set is a woman in her seventies with COVID-19, enrolled during active disease.

V gene TRBV5-1 combines with J gene TRBJ2-3; a possible D gene is TRBD2 (6 bases). Trimming removed 0 bases at V and 4 bases at J, with 9 bases between. The CDR3 has 14 residues. The germline gives CDR1 SGHRS, CDR2 YFSETQ. Here the CDR3 reads CASSLGLEADTQYF. For the CDR3, the DNA is TGCGCCAGCAGCTTGGGACTAGAGGCAGATACGCAGTATTTT.

V usage is TRBV9 and J usage is TRBJ2-5, with 12 positions matching TRBD2. Germline V gene sequence: CDR1 SGDLS, CDR2 YYNGEE. This CDR3 comprises 14 residues. The J segment lost 7 bases and the V segment lost 4 bases, leaving 5 bases of the junction unmatched. CDR3 amino acids: CASSPGTSGRTQYF. Here the CDR3 DNA reads TGTGCCAGCAGCCCAGGGACTAGCGGGCGGACCCAGTACTTC.

In this sample, this clone turned up a few times. The chain combines TRBV7-8 with TRBJ1-2, with a possible D match to TRBD1 (6 bases). The CDR3 has 14 amino acids. V lost 3 bases, J lost 2 bases, and 10 bases lay in between. The germline V gene encodes CDR1 SGHVS and CDR2 FQNEAQ. CDR3: CASSLVTGNYGYTF. In DNA, the CDR3 is TGTGCCAGCAGCTTGGTTACAGGGAACTATGGCTACACCTTC.

The gene calls are TRBV6-2 or TRBV6-3 and TRBJ1-5; D call uncertain. V lost 2 bases and J lost 4, with 15 bases in between. The CDR3 loop spans 16 amino acids. Germline CDR1 is MNHEY and CDR2 is SVGEGT. The CDR3 nucleotides are TGTGCCAGCAGTTACGACGGGAGTCCCCGAAATCAGCCCCAGCATTTT. It encodes CASSYDGSPRNQPQHF.

The V call is TRBV7-2, the J call TRBJ1-2; 11 nucleotides match TRBD1. The junction had 13 bases not matched to a gene; V was cut back by 5 bases and J by 8 bases. Germline CDR1 reads SGHTA; CDR2 reads FQGNSA. The CDR3 runs to 16 residues. The CDR3 spells CASSPTGQGALGGYTF. The CDR3 DNA reads TGTGCCAGCAGCCCCACCGGACAGGGGGCTCTCGGGGGCTACACCTTC.

This clone appeared a few times. J is TRBJ2-5 and V is TRBV27, with D perhaps matching TRBD1 (6 bases). V lost 7 bases, J lost 0 bases, and 15 bases lay in between. Germline lookup yields CDR1 MNHEY and CDR2 SMNVEV (reference sequence). CDR3 length equals 15 residues. The CDR3 DNA reads TGTGCCAGCACCCCCAGCTGGACAGACCAAGAGACCCAGTACTTC. It specifies CASTPSWTDQETQYF.

V usage is TRBV18 and J usage is TRBJ1-2; TRBD1 aligns across 9 bases. Germline assignment: CDR1 KGHSH and CDR2 LQKENI. The V segment lost 6 bases and the J segment 6 bases; nucleotides outside the gene matches: 5. The CDR3 runs to 13 residues. The CDR3 DNA sequence: TGTGCCAGCTCTTATAGGACAGGGGATGGCTACACCTTC. Protein product: CASSYRTGDGYTF.

This clone was detected only once. The chain recombines TRBV13 with TRBJ1-1, with 7 bases that match TRBD1. Germline-derived CDR1 and CDR2 are PRHDT and FYEKMQ (reference sequence). The CDR3 length is 15 residues. V trimming: 4 bases; J trimming: 1 base; junction bases outside the gene matches: 6. CDR3 sequence: CASSYRGQRNTEAFF. The CDR3 DNA reads TGTGCCAGCAGCTACAGGGGTCAGAGGAACACTGAAGCTTTCTTT. Full variable domain (rest looked up from reference TRBV13 and TRBJ1-1): AAGVIQSPRHLIKEKRETATLKCYPIPRHDTVYWYQQGPGQDPQFLISFYEKMQSDKGSIPDRFSAQQFSDYHSELNMSSLELGDSALYFCASSYRGQRNTEAFFGQGTRLTVV.

The chain joins TRBV6-6 to TRBJ2-7, with TRBD2 as a possible D gene (6 bases). V was pared by 0 bases and J by 6 bases, with 15 bases between. The germline gives CDR1 MNHNY, CDR2 SVGAGI (reference sequence). The CDR3 contains 15 residues. The DNA for the CDR3 is TGTGCCAGCAGTTACTCGGCGGGAAAGCTAGGCGAGCAGTACTTC. Its protein is CASSYSAGKLGEQYF.

This sequence joins TRBV18 and TRBJ2-7; TRBD1 might be the D (5 bases). From germline, CDR1 is KGHSH and CDR2 LQKENI. The CDR3 covers 16 residues. Trimming removed 3 bases from V and 0 bases from J, with 15 bases in between. The DNA for the CDR3 is TGTGCCAGCTCACCCGACAGACCCTTATTCTCCTACGAGCAGTACTTC. This codes for CASSPDRPLFSYEQYF.

CDR3 DNA sequence: TGTGCCAGCAGCATAATGCACATATCTGGAAACACCATATATTTT. Its protein product is CASSIMHISGNTIYF. The genes are TRBV11-2 and TRBJ1-3; D call uncertain. The CDR3 consists of 15 residues. Trimming removed 5 bases at V and 1 base at J, with 12 bases between. Germline lookup yields CDR1 SGHAT and CDR2 FQNNGV.

The rearrangement links TRBV6-5 to TRBJ1-1; a weak D match, TRBD1 (6 bases). The germline gives CDR1 MNHEY, CDR2 SVGAGI. CDR3 length: 14 residues. Trimming left V 5 bases short and J 0 bases short, with 10 bases between. CDR3 in amino acids: CASSLRGLNTEAFF. DNA of the CDR3: TGTGCCAGCAGTCTCAGGGGATTGAACACTGAAGCTTTCTTT.

This sequence joins TRBV2 and TRBJ1-3; tentatively, D is TRBD1 (5 bases). The length of the CDR3 is 16 residues. The germline gives CDR1 SNHLY, CDR2 FYNNEI. V shed 5 bases and J shed 0 bases, with 14 bases lying between them. The DNA for the CDR3 is TGTGCCAGCAGTTATGGCAGGACAAGCTCTGGAAACACCATATATTTT. It codes for CASSYGRTSSGNTIYF.

The chain links TRBV19 to TRBJ2-1, with 10 positions matching TRBD1. V was pared by 5 bases and J by 4 bases, with 8 bases of the junction left unmatched. The CDR3 has 16 residues. Germline V gives CDR1 LNHDA, CDR2 SQIVND (reference sequence). The CDR3 sequence is CASSPKDRGRYNEQFF. The CDR3 DNA reads TGTGCCAGTAGTCCTAAAGACAGGGGGCGGTACAATGAGCAGTTCTTC.

V usage is TRBV30 and J usage is TRBJ2-2; 7 bases line up with TRBD1. J gave up 6 bases and V 4 bases, and 5 bases lay outside the gene matches. This CDR3 contains 13 residues. CDR1 and CDR2 from the germline V gene are GTSNPN and SVGIG (reference sequence). In DNA, the CDR3 is TGTGCCTGGACCAGACAGGGCTCCGGGGAGCTGTTTTTT. This sequence encodes CAWTRQGSGELFF.

The chain has TRBV7-2 and TRBJ1-2, with TRBD1 identical over 7 bases. The trim removed 5 bases at V and 7 bases at J, leaving 7 bases unmatched. In germline, CDR1 is SGHTA, CDR2 FQGNSA. The CDR3 consists of 13 residues. CDR3 protein: CASSNGQATGYTF. The DNA of the CDR3 is TGTGCCAGCAGCAACGGACAGGCCACTGGCTACACCTTC.

This rearrangement joins TRBV5-1 to TRBJ1-1; tentative D call: TRBD1 (6 bases). V was shortened by 0 bases and J by 1 base, with 13 bases between the two germline ends. CDR3 length: 16 residues. Looked up from germline, CDR1 is SGHRS and CDR2 is YFSETQ. The CDR3 DNA is TGCGCCAGCAGCTTGGGGACAGCAAACCGGAACACTGAAGCTTTCTTT. Amino acid sequence: CASSLGTANRNTEAFF.

This clone showed up just a few times. The rearrangement joins TRBV14 to TRBJ2-5; D is possibly TRBD2 (6 bases). The CDR3 consists of 12 residues. Per germline, CDR1 SGHDN and CDR2 FVKESK. V shed 2 bases and J shed 7 bases, with 8 bases lying between them. The CDR3 nucleotides read TGTGCCAGCAGCCAATCGGGGGTGACCCAGTACTTC. Translation: CASSQSGVTQYF.

The chain has TRBV24-1 and TRBJ2-1; 14 nucleotides line up with TRBD2. Trimming cost V 5 bases and J 2 bases; bases outside gene matches: 7. The CDR3 is 18 amino acids. Germline CDR1 and CDR2: KGHDR and SFDVKD. The CDR3 DNA sequence: TGTGCCACCAGTGCCGCCGGGACTAGCGGGGGAACCTACAATGAGCAGTTCTTC. Amino acids: CATSAAGTSGGTYNEQFF.

CDR3 sequence: CASSWNPGQGQGTYGYTF. CDR3 DNA sequence: TGCGCCAGCAGCTGGAATCCGGGACAGGGGCAGGGTACCTATGGCTACACCTTC. The V gene is TRBV5-1, the J gene TRBJ1-2; TRBD1 agrees at 10 bases. The CDR3 spans 18 residues. Trimming cost V 3 bases and J 4 bases; bases outside gene matches: 15. CDR1 and CDR2 (germline): SGHRS, YFSETQ.

The gene calls are TRBV9 and TRBJ2-5, with 7 bases lining up with TRBD2. J was trimmed by 3 bases and V by 0 bases; bases with no gene match: 2. This CDR3 spans 14 amino acids. Germline CDR1 is SGDLS and CDR2 is YYNGEE. The chain's CDR3 is CASSVEAGEETQYF. The CDR3 nucleotides are TGTGCCAGCAGCGTAGAGGCGGGAGAAGAGACCCAGTACTTC.

This clone was seen once. This rearrangement joins TRBV9 to TRBJ1-2; a possible D gene is TRBD1 (6 bases). The CDR3 contains 16 residues. Trimming removed 3 bases from V and 0 bases from J, with 15 bases in between. Germline V gene lookup returns CDR1 SGDLS and CDR2 YYNGEE. The CDR3, as DNA: TGTGCCAGCAGCGCCCTACTCGGGGGGCCTAACTATGGCTACACCTTC. It specifies CASSALLGGPNYGYTF.

This chain connects TRBV19 to TRBJ2-2; perhaps TRBD2 as D (6 bases). The CDR3 extends over 16 amino acids. Germline V gives CDR1 LNHDA, CDR2 SQIVND (reference sequence). Deletions cut 5 bases from V and 5 bases from J, with 18 bases between. Written as DNA, the CDR3 is TGTGCCAGTAGTCCAATCGGGACTCCTCTGACCGGGGAGCTGTTTTTT. The encoded protein is CASSPIGTPLTGELFF.

V gene TRBV5-1 combines with J gene TRBJ2-3, with 9 bases identical to TRBD2. Germline V gene lookup returns CDR1 SGHRS and CDR2 YFSETQ. The CDR3 spans 15 residues. The V gene end was trimmed by 4 bases and the J gene end by 4 bases; junction bases not matched to a gene: 7. The CDR3, as DNA: TGCGCCAGCAGCCGCGTAGCGGGAGACGCAGATACGCAGTATTTT. Translation: CASSRVAGDADTQYF.

The V call is TRBV5-1, the J call TRBJ1-2; unclear D gene. The germline V gene has CDR1 SGHRS and CDR2 YFSETQ. CDR3 length equals 13 residues. V lost 0 bases, J lost 4 bases, and 7 bases lay in between. The CDR3 reads CASSLGELYGYTF. The CDR3 DNA reads TGCGCCAGCAGCTTGGGAGAGCTCTATGGCTACACCTTC.

This clone was picked up one time. CDR3 nucleotides: TGCGCCAGCAGCTTGTCAGTAGCGGGTCCTCAGGAGACCCAGTACTTC. The encoded protein is CASSLSVAGPQETQYF. The V and J genes are TRBV5-1 and TRBJ2-5; TRBD2 agrees at 7 bases. This CDR3 comprises 16 residues. Germline V gives CDR1 SGHRS, CDR2 YFSETQ. The V and J ends lost 1 base and 5 bases, in that order; junction bases with no gene match: 11.

The count of this clone is one. This chain joins TRBV7-9 and TRBJ1-1, with D maybe TRBD1 (5 bases). The CDR3 extends over 15 amino acids. Germline CDR1 SEHNR, CDR2 FQNEAQ (reference sequence). The ends were cut back, 5 bases at V and 5 bases at J, with 18 bases in the middle. DNA for the CDR3: TGTGCCAGCAGCCCACCCGGCGGGGAGGGGACTGAAGCTTTCTTT. Protein product: CASSPPGGEGTEAFF.